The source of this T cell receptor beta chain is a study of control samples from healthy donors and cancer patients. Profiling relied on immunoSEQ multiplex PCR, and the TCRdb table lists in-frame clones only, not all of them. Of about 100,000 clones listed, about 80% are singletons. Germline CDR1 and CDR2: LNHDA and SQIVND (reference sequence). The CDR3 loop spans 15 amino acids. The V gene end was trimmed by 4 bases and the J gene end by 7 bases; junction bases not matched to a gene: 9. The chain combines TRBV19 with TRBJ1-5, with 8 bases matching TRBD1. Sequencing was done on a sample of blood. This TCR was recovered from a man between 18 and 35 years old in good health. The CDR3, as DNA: TGTGCCAGTAGTAACGGCAGGGGGCTGGAGCAGCCCCAGCATTTT. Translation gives CASSNGRGLEQPQHF.